The next 11 T cell receptor beta chains were all read from a single sample in a study of CD8+ T cells in alopecia areata. Reverse transcription of extracted RNA yielded cDNA, which provided the sequencing template. Some clones are missing from TCRdb's copy, which holds only in-frame ones; the method was immunoSEQ multiplex PCR. This table has about 220,000 clones, about 57% appearing once. Treatment in this sample: oral pan-JAK inhibitor, 5-10 mg twice daily. The source material was CD4+ T cells sorted from blood, sampled at week 4, from a patient treated with tofacitinib. Receptors originate from a human donor with alopecia areata.

This chain uses TRBV10-3 with TRBJ2-5; D might be TRBD1 or TRBD2, each matching 6 bases. The CDR3 sequence is 14 residues long. The V and J ends lost 4 bases and 5 bases respectively, with 14 bases between them. The germline V gene encodes CDR1 ENHRY and CDR2 SYGVKD. CDR3: CAISVRGPGETQYF. CDR3 nucleotides: TGTGCCATCAGTGTACGGGGGCCTGGGGAGACCCAGTACTTC.

Here the CDR3 DNA reads TGCAGCGTTGTATGGGGTCTGAACACTGAAGCTTTCTTT. This sequence encodes CSVVWGLNTEAFF. V and J are TRBV29-1 and TRBJ1-1; D remains unclear. Germline V gene lookup returns CDR1 SQVTM and CDR2 ANQGSEA. V lost 4 bases, J lost 0 bases, and 9 bases lay in between. This CDR3 contains 13 residues. The whole variable domain, filled in from reference TRBV29-1 and TRBJ1-1, reads SAVISQKPSRDICQRGTSLTIQCQVDSQVTMMFWYRQQPGQSLTLIATANQGSEATYESGFVIDKFPISRPNLTFSTLTVSNMSPEDSSIYLCSVVWGLNTEAFFGQGTRLTVV.

Points on this clone: The same CDR3 also results from other DNA sequences found in this sample. The rearrangement joins TRBV7-9 to TRBJ2-7, with a possible D match to TRBD1 (6 bases). The CDR3 extends over 12 amino acids. From germline, CDR1 is SEHNR and CDR2 FQNEAQ (reference sequence). With 5 bases removed from V and 4 bases from J, the gap between germline ends came to 9 bases. The CDR3 bases are TGTGCCAGCAGCCTACAGGGATACGAGCAGTACTTC. Translating gives CASSLQGYEQYF.

This chain connects TRBV25-1 to TRBJ2-2, with 10 positions matching TRBD1. The CDR3 is 14 amino acids. The ends lost 5 bases at V and 6 bases at J; junction bases unmatched: 3. Germline lookup yields CDR1 MGHDK and CDR2 SYGVNS. DNA for the CDR3: TGTGCCAGCAGTCCCGGGACAGGGGCCGGGGAGCTGTTTTTT. It yields the protein CASSPGTGAGELFF. The variable domain in full, with the rest retrieved from reference TRBV25-1 and TRBJ2-2, is EADIYQTPRYLVIGTGKKITLECSQTMGHDKMYWYQQDPGMELHLIHYSYGVNSTEKGDLSSESTVSRIRTEHFPLTLESARPSHTSQYLCASSPGTGAGELFFGEGSRLTVL.

The chain is built from TRBV7-2 and TRBJ2-3, with D possibly TRBD2 on 7 matching bases. V was trimmed by 2 bases and J by 2 bases, leaving 11 bases between them. Looked up from germline, CDR1 is SGHTA and CDR2 is FQGNSA. This CDR3 contains 15 residues. This CDR3 is CASSLLAGATDTQYF. In nucleotides, the CDR3 is TGTGCCAGCAGCTTATTGGCGGGGGCCACAGATACGCAGTATTTT.

V usage is TRBV30 and J usage is TRBJ1-5; D is unresolved. The CDR3 covers 14 residues. Germline V gene data show CDR1 as GTSNPN and CDR2 as SVGIG (reference sequence). The ends were cut back, 0 bases at V and 9 bases at J, with 15 bases in the middle. CDR3 DNA: TGTGCCTGGAGTGTACTAAATGGAGAGGGGCCCCAGCATTTT. Its protein is CAWSVLNGEGPQHF.

This rearrangement joins TRBV9 to TRBJ1-1; D might be TRBD1 (5 bases). The germline V and J ends were trimmed by 3 bases and 3 bases, with 12 bases remaining between them. The CDR3 is 14 amino acids. Germline loops: CDR1 SGDLS, CDR2 YYNGEE. The CDR3 loop reads CASSGGLGYTEAFF. The CDR3 region has the DNA TGTGCCAGCAGCGGGGGACTAGGATACACTGAAGCTTTCTTT.

This clone has just a few counts. The chain combines TRBV19 with TRBJ2-1; the match to TRBD2 covers 9 bases. The germline CDR1 and CDR2 sequences are LNHDA and SQIVND (reference sequence). The CDR3 totals 16 residues. J lost 4 bases, V lost 4 bases, and 8 bases had no gene match. Written as DNA, the CDR3 is TGTGCCAGTAGTACAGAAGCGGGGGGCCTTTACAATGAGCAGTTCTTC. This sequence encodes CASSTEAGGLYNEQFF.

The V call is TRBV29-1, the J call TRBJ1-1; tentative D call: TRBD1 (5 bases). This CDR3 spans 12 amino acids. The germline V gene has CDR1 SQVTM and CDR2 ANQGSEA. Trimming removed 4 bases from V and 5 bases from J, with 11 bases in between. The DNA of the CDR3 is TGCAGCGTTGCTGGGGGGGTAACTGAAGCTTTCTTT. This sequence encodes CSVAGGVTEAFF.

The J gene is TRBJ2-7, the V gene TRBV30; tentative D call: TRBD2 (6 bases). CDR1 is GTSNPN and CDR2 is SVGIG in the germline V gene (reference sequence). The V gene lost 2 bases and the J gene lost 7 bases, with 21 bases spanning the gap. This CDR3 contains 15 residues. CDR3 region: CAWSSLGPAGTEQYF. CDR3 sequence (DNA): TGTGCCTGGAGTAGCTTAGGGCCGGCGGGGACGGAGCAGTACTTC.

V gene TRBV29-1 combines with J gene TRBJ2-1, with 10 bases aligning to TRBD2. CDR1 and CDR2 (germline): SQVTM, ANQGSEA. Trimming cost V 6 bases and J 9 bases; bases outside gene matches: 17. The CDR3 consists of 16 residues. The CDR3 DNA reads as TGCAGCGTCCGGACTAGCGGATCCTTTTTGGCGGGTGAGCAGTTCTTC. This translates into CSVRTSGSFLAGEQFF.